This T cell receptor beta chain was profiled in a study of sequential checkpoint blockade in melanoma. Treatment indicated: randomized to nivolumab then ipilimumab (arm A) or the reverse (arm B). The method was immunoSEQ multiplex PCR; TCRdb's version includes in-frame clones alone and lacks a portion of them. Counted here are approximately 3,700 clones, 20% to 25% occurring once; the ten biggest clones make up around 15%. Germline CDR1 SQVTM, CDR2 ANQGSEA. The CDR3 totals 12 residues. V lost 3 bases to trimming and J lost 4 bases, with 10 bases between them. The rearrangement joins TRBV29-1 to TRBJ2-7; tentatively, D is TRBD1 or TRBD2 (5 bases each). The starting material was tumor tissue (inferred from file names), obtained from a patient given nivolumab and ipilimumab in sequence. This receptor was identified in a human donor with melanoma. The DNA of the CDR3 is TGCAGCGTTGAGAGGGGTGGTTACGAGCAGTACTTC. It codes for CSVERGGYEQYF.